The 3 T cell receptor beta chains listed next were all sequenced from one sample in a study of shared clonotypes between healthy human individuals. Sequencing was performed with immunoSEQ multiplex PCR; in TCRdb, only in-frame clones are kept and a portion is missing. The sample yields a few million clones, 85% to 95% seen once. Source material: naive CD4+ T cells from PBMCs. Stated subset: CD45RA+ positively selected. These receptors were obtained from a man aged 18 to 29 in good health. Some clones in this sample may be carry-over from other donors' samples.

The genes are TRBV28 and TRBJ2-1, with D uncertain. The V gene lost 3 bases and the J gene lost 7 bases, with 7 bases spanning the gap. CDR3 size: 12 residues. Germline-derived CDR1 and CDR2 are MDHEN and SYDVKM. CDR3 DNA: TGTGCCAGCAGTTTTTTCAGGAATGAGCAGTTCTTC. The encoded protein is CASSFFRNEQFF.

In this sample, this clone turned up a few times. The CDR3 bases are TGTGCCAGCAGTGAACAGAACACCGGGGAGCTGTTTTTT. Amino acids: CASSEQNTGELFF. J is TRBJ2-2 and V is TRBV2, with D hard to call. This CDR3 is 13 amino acids long. Germline V gene lookup returns CDR1 SNHLY and CDR2 FYNNEI. V lost 2 bases and J 1 base, leaving 2 bases between the germline ends.

This rearrangement joins TRBV7-2 to TRBJ2-2; tentative D call: TRBD1 (6 bases). The CDR3 covers 17 residues. Deletions cut 1 base from V and 5 bases from J, with 17 bases between. CDR1 SGHTA and CDR2 FQGNSA come from the germline V gene. The CDR3 coding sequence is TGTGCCAGCAGCTTAGACCCACAGGGCCACGGGACCGGGGAGCTGTTTTTT. Translating it yields CASSLDPQGHGTGELFF. Filled out from reference TRBV7-2 and TRBJ2-2, the complete variable domain reads GAGVSQSPSNKVTEKGKDVELRCDPISGHTALYWYRQSLGQGLEFLIYFQGNSAPDKSGLPSDRFSAERTGGSVSTLTIQRTQQEDSAVYLCASSLDPQGHGTGELFFGEGSRLTVL.